This passage covers 2 T cell receptor beta chains from one sample sequenced in a study of blood T cell repertoires in COVID-19 (TCRdb year 2020). The library came from the immunoSEQ multiplex PCR assay. TCRdb re-hosts the immuneACCESS table, in-frame sequences only. Its copies lack some clones; in the studies checked, an unresolved V gene accounts for under half of them, and the cause for the rest is not known. Within this sample are about 260,000 clones, with 91% of them counted one time only. Together, the top ten hold under 3% of the sample. The sequencing sample was made of peripheral blood. These receptor sequences come from a person under 30 with COVID-19, enrolled during active disease.

The chain employs TRBV2 and TRBJ1-5, with 8 bases lining up with TRBD1. The CDR3 spans 14 residues. Trimming cost V 5 bases and J 4 bases; bases outside gene matches: 4. Germline values: CDR1 SNHLY, CDR2 FYNNEI. The CDR3 spells CASSQRQGNQPQHF. CDR3 nucleotide sequence: TGTGCCAGCAGTCAACGACAGGGGAATCAGCCCCAGCATTTT.

This clone has just a few counts. CDR3 nucleotide sequence: TGTGCCAGCAGCGAAAACCCACAGGGGGCATCCTCACCCCTCCACTTT. Translation: CASSENPQGASSPLHF. The chain recombines TRBV9 with TRBJ1-6; the match to TRBD1 covers 9 bases. CDR1 and CDR2 from the germline V gene are SGDLS and YYNGEE. V lost 3 bases, J lost 10 bases, and 11 bases stayed unmatched. The CDR3 length is 16 residues.